The clone carrying this T cell receptor (beta chain) was counted between two and nine times. Authors' analysis steps: Amplification of reference gene primers provided the estimated nucleated cell counts. Measured with immunoSEQ multiplex PCR; TCRdb has only the in-frame clones, and not every one. V and J calls and clone size come straight from that table; D and trimming were deduced from the DNA. Of about 110,000 clones listed, under 80% are singletons. The data originate from a study of blood T cell repertoires in COVID-19. As for the study in general: COVID-19 samples collected from the United States, Italy and Spain covered acute and convalescent phases. Nucleic acid was either cDNA or gDNA, and it came from T cells, B-cell-depleted T cells, or PBMCs.

Sequences were obtained from peripheral blood. The receptor was isolated from a woman between 70 and 85 years old with acute or convalescent COVID-19.

This CDR3 reads CASSPHHRTDGYTF. The CDR3 DNA sequence: TGTGCCAGCAGTCCTCACCACAGGACCGATGGCTACACCTTC. The genes are TRBV6-6 and TRBJ1-2; possibly TRBD1 for D (5 bases). Germline V lookup: CDR1 MNHNY, CDR2 SVGAGI (reference sequence). Trimming stripped 5 bases from V and 6 bases from J, with 16 bases between. The CDR3 contains 14 residues.